This T cell receptor (beta chain) was sequenced for a study of cytomegalovirus exposure and HLA in healthy donors (dated by TCRdb to 2015 to 2018). Background for the entire study: In an earlier analysis of 450 to 750 of the donors, 250 to 350 Gb of sequence data and 120 million or so unique TCR beta sequences from about 179 million T cells were reported. Approximately 300 gigabases of sequencing data and 70 million to 100 million unique TCR sequences made up an early release that covered several hundred HLA-typed donors. HLA typing included class I and class II loci at four-digit resolution. The aim of the study was to test whether cataloging public T cell receptors could identify signatures of past pathogen exposure. In an earlier analysis of 587 of the donors, high-throughput TCR beta sequencing was used to judge whether each TCR beta V gene segment behaved as functional or pseudogenic. In the later analysis, no new phenotypic data were used to find candidate immune exposures; instead, reliance was placed on TCR beta sequences and their occurrence across donors. All discovery cohort repertoires had been generated using a single sequencing platform. To predict cytomegalovirus infection status, the study combined high-throughput TCR immunosequencing, statistical association of individual TCRs with disease status, and machine learning. A later analysis re-analyzed previously published TCR beta repertoires from roughly 600 donors and added high-resolution HLA genotyping to study TCR occurrence patterns. Along with the roughly 700-subject first cohort, a separate validation cohort of over 90 different subjects was used. Among some 410 genotyped donors of the cohort, an average of roughly 230,000 unique TCR beta nucleotide sequences was sequenced per donor, of which roughly 17% were non-productive. Donor age, sex, ethnicity and CMV serostatus were compiled together with the repertoire data. Of the approximately 400 genotyped donors, about 84% fell in the genetic ancestry cluster associated with self-reported Caucasian donors. Typing coverage differed by locus: A, B, C, DRB1 and DQB1 were typed in roughly 629-630 donors, DQA1 in roughly 500, DPA1 in over 600, and DPB1 in 400 to 480. Four to six DR-DQ haplotypes were handled as single units for association and clustering because linkage in the cohort was strong. A later genetic analysis used genome-wide SNP genotypes for about 60% of the roughly 700 donors, treating that subset as a discovery cohort. The study profiled the T cell repertoires of fewer than 850 subjects by immunosequencing and related them to cytomegalovirus serostatus.

Counted from cysteine to phenylalanine, this CDR3 has 17 amino acids. Of all the DNA, just the CDR3 is kept, 51 bases in frame from base 1. Trimmed from V: 5 bases; trimmed from J: 3 bases; junction bases lacking a gene match: 10. Via the germline V gene, CDR1 is SGHTA and CDR2 FQGTGA. Results and caveats for the whole study, not just this receptor: The 87-base-pair reads could not distinguish some IMGT-functional V segments, including TRBV6-2 and TRBV6-3, so those segments were excluded. Sequencing depth was assumed to be roughly uniform across donors in the presence/absence analyses, though that assumption may not hold. At a false discovery rate of 0.05, a later analysis linked around 17,000 TCR beta sequences to specific HLA alleles. In a later analysis, most CMV-associated TCR beta chains were found to appear HLA-restricted, with HLA associations seemingly driven largely by CMV exposure. Broadly in line with IMGT annotations, most TCR beta V segments showed up in productive rearrangements about 87% or about 30% of the time in an earlier analysis of 450 to 600 of the donors. A group of highly shared sequence variants was considered likely to be a technical artifact of the sequencing pipeline. According to the authors, the approach could potentially be generalized to other disease states and immunological phenotypes. Most TCR sequences were seen in very few donors, while some public TCRs were found in many individuals. A later genetic analysis associated a missense DCLRE1C variant with V-gene and J-gene trimming of TCR beta chains, and an independent cohort replicated the association. HLA typing was unavailable for some donors at each locus, so association tests used only the typed subset. A later analysis found that HLA-associated TCR beta chains were more clonally expanded and had lower generation probabilities than equally common non-associated chains. For the cohort, immune exposure information was limited to CMV serostatus. A later analysis reported that several top co-occurrence clusters appeared linked to parvovirus B19, influenza, CMV and Epstein-Barr virus. In both the original and validation cohorts, the classifier was reported to diagnose cytomegalovirus status with high specificity and sensitivity. The cohort was sequenced for TCR beta chains only, and without alpha or paired-chain data the features that could be detected were limited. When HLA alleles, especially DR and DQ, strongly co-occurred, attributing TCR associations to individual alleles was difficult. A few of the identified cytomegalovirus-associated TCR beta chains were confirmed in vitro to be specific for cytomegalovirus antigens. In a later analysis, TCR association rates were found to vary across HLA loci, with the most associated TCRs seen for DRB1 alleles and the fewest for HLA-C alleles. Because counts were too low, roughly 16 rarely observed V segments, including chromosome 9 orphons, were left out of the earlier analysis of some 640 of the donors. A further reported finding was that TCR beta sequences accurately predicted the HLA-A and HLA-B alleles for most subjects in the first cohort. In a later genetic analysis, fewer N-insertions in productive TCRs were reported among donors in an Asian-associated ancestry cluster than the roughly 640-donor mean. Correlated functional status among segregating V segments might reflect linkage disequilibrium, but an unknown experimental factor could not be ruled out. The study gave a list of more than 150 TCR beta chains associated with cytomegalovirus.

Turning to this clone: Its target antigen remains unknown. Per-nucleotide qualities are absent, and no much larger clonotype sits a single base away.

Library preparation employed the immunoSEQ multiplex PCR assay. For the multiplex PCR, a mixture combining 60 forward primers for TCR Vbeta segments and 13 reverse primers for TCR Jbeta segments was used. A multiplex PCR assay on genomic DNA amplified the CDR3 region of rearranged TCR beta genes. The amplified TCR beta libraries were sequenced on the Illumina HiSeq System as 87-base-pair reads. For the original study's pipeline: A later analysis counted 65 million to 90 million unique TCR beta chains across the 670 or so repertoires, and roughly 9.9 million of these chains were shared by at least two donors. A nearest-neighbor algorithm error-corrected the raw reads and collapsed the reads into unique sequences, merging closely related sequences to remove PCR and sequencing errors. Alignment of CDR3 sequences to IMGT reference sequences was used to assign V, D and J gene segments. For a sequence to be retained, a match of at least six nucleotides was required to both a V gene segment and a J gene segment. Rearrangements were called productive when the CDR3 lacked stop codons and stayed in frame with V and J; all others were non-productive. CDR3 was defined by IMGT convention, running from the second conserved V-encoded cysteine to the conserved J-encoded phenylalanine. The earlier analysis of about 640 of the donors excluded any sequence lacking an unambiguous match to a single V gene segment. An earlier analysis of fewer than 650 of the donors classified V segments as functional when productive rearrangements were above 56.7% and as segregating when the standard deviation between donors was above 5%. A statistical classification framework was built to diagnose cytomegalovirus status from the catalog of TCR beta chain sequences. In a later analysis, TCR nucleotide sequences were compared against IMGT/GENE-DB human TR gene sequences so that V and J genes could be assigned. Using the TCRdist pipeline, a later analysis assigned CDR3 sequences along with most-parsimonious VDJ recombination scenarios. In a later analysis, each TCR beta chain was defined by its CDR3 amino acid sequence together with its V-gene family, and reads without a unique V-gene family were excluded. A later analysis removed 600 or so highly shared, low-generation-probability nucleotide sequences to deal with suspected cross-contamination and a sequencing artifact. A later analysis calculated a clonal expansion index for each public chain from normalized within-repertoire ranks of inferred template counts. A later analysis computed generation probabilities with a VDJ recombination model fitted to out-of-frame rearrangements, and checked the results against IGoR. In a later analysis, hypergeometric tests were used to score TCR-TCR, TCR-HLA and TCR-CMV co-occurrence, with a repertoire-size bias correction applied to TCR pairs. False discovery rates were estimated in a later analysis by permuting HLA or CMV assignments 20 times. In a later analysis, co-occurring TCRs were grouped using DBSCAN, and TCRdist sequence similarity was added for clustering within HLA-allele-positive subsets. Co-occurrence clustering excluded repertoires with fewer than 30,000 or more than 120,000 public chains, plus five with anomalous nucleotide sharing. The clones in this table, taken by TCRdb from immuneACCESS, are in-frame only. Not every clone is retained; where verified, under half of the shortfall comes from an unresolved V gene, and the cause of the rest is unknown. V, J and clone size derive from that table, while D and trimming were established from the DNA sequence. In this sample the table shows approximately 120,000 clones, 60% to 80% of which occur a single time. The ten largest make up about 4% of the sample.

The cohort was made up of about 610 healthy bone marrow donors. All cohort members were sampled while nominally healthy, although unrecorded immune exposures were likely present. The donor was CMV seronegative and belonged to the group of around 350 seronegative cohort members. A peripheral blood sample was provided by each donor, and peripheral blood mononuclear cells were used for TCR beta sequencing. Genomic DNA extraction from the blood cell samples was performed with the Qiagen DNeasy Blood Extraction Kit. This sequence originates from a man aged 30 to 39 in good health and CMV-seronegative. Sequencing was carried out using PBMCs. The chain joins TRBV7-3 to TRBJ2-2, with TRBD2 identical over 9 junction bases. The bases read TGTGCCAGCAGCCTCTCTCCCGCGGGGGGGCACACCGGGGAGCTGTTTTTT. Its translation reads: CASSLSPAGGHTGELFF.